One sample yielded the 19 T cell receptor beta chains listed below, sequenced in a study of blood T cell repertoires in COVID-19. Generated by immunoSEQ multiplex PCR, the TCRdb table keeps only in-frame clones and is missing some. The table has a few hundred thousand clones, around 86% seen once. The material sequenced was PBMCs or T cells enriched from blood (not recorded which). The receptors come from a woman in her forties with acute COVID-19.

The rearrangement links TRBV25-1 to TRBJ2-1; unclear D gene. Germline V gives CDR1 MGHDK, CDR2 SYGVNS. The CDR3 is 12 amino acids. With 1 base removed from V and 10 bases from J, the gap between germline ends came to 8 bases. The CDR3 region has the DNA TGTGCCAGCAGTGAATTAGAACGAGAGCAGTTCTTC. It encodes CASSELEREQFF.

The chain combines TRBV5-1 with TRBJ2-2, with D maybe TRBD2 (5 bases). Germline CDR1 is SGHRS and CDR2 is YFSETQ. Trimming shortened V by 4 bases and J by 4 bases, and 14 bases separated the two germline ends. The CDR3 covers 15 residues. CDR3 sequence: CASSPTRTATGELFF. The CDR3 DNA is TGCGCCAGCAGCCCCACTAGGACGGCCACCGGGGAGCTGTTTTTT.

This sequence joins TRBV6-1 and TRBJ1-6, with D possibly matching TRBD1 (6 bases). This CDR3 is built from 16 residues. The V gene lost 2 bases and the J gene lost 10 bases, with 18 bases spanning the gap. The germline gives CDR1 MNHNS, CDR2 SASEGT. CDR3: CASSEPARGINSPLHF. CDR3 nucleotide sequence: TGTGCCAGCAGTGAACCTGCTAGGGGGATTAACTCACCCCTCCACTTT.

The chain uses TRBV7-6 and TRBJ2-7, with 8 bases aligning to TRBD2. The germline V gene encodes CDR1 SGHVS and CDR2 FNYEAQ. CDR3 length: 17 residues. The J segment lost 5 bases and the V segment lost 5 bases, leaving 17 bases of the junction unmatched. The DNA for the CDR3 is TGTGCCAGCAGCGATACCCCGGGGGGGGCGGCCAGAAACGAGCAGTACTTC. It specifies CASSDTPGGAARNEQYF. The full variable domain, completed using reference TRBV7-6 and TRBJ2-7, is GAGVSQSPRYKVTKRGQDVALRCDPISGHVSLYWYRQALGQGPEFLTYFNYEAQQDKSGLPNDRFSAERPEGSISTLTIQRTEQRDSAMYRCASSDTPGGAARNEQYFGPGTRLTVT.

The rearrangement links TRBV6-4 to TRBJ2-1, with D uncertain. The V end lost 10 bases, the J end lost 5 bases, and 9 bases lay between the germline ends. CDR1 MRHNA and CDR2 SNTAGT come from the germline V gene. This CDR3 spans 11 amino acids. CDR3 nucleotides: TGTGCCACCAGACACAACAATGAGCAGTTCTTC. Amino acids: CATRHNNEQFF.

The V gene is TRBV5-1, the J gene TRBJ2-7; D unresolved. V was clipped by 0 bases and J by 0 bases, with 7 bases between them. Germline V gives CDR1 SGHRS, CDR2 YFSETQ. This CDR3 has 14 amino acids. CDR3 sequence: CASSLEPHSYEQYF. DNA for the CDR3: TGCGCCAGCAGCTTGGAGCCTCACTCCTACGAGCAGTACTTC.

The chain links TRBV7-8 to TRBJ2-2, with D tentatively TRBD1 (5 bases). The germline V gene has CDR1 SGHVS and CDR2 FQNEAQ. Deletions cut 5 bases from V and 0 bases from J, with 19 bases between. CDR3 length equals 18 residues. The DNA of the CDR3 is TGTGCCAGCAGCCGGATCGGTGTGGGGCCAGCGAACACCGGGGAGCTGTTTTTT. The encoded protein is CASSRIGVGPANTGELFF.

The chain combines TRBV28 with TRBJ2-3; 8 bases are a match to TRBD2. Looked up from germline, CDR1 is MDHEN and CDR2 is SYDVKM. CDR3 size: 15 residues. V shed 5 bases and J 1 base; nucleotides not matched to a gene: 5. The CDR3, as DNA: TGTGCCAGCAGTCGCGGGAGGAGGGGCACAGATACGCAGTATTTT. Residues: CASSRGRRGTDTQYF.

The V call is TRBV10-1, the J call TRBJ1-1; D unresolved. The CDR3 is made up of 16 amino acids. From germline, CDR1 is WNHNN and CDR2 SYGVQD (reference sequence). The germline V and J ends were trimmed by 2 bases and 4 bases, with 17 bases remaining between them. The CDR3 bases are TGCGCCAGCAGTGAGACCCAGGTGGTTCGGGGCACTGAAGCTTTCTTT. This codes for CASSETQVVRGTEAFF.

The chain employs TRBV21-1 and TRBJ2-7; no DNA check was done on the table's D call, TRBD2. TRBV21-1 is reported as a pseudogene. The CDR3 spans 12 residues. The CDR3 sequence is CATWGGCDEQYF. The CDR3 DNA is TGTGCCACCTGGGGGGGGTGCGACGAGCAGTACTTC.

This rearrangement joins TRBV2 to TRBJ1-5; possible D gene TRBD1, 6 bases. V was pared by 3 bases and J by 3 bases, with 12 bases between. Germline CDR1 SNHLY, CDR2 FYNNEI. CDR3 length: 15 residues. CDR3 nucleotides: TGTGCCAGCAGTGAGTTAGGGGGAGACAATCAGCCCCAGCATTTT. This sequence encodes CASSELGGDNQPQHF. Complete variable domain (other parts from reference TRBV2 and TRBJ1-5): EPEVTQTPSHQVTQMGQEVILRCVPISNHLYFYWYRQILGQKVEFLVSFYNNEISEKSEIFDDQFSVERPDGSNFTLKIRSTKLEDSAMYFCASSELGGDNQPQHFGDGTRLSIL.

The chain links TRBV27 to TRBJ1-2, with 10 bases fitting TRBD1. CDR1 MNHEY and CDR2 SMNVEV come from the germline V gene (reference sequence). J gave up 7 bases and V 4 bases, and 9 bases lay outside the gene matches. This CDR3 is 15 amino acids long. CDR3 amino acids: CASSSTGTGAPGYTF. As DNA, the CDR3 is TGTGCCAGCAGTTCGACCGGGACAGGGGCTCCTGGCTACACCTTC.

Here the CDR3 reads CASSPGPGSGETQYF. The CDR3, as DNA: TGTGCCAGCAGCCCTGGCCCCGGGAGTGGAGAGACCCAGTACTTC. The chain couples TRBV5-4 to TRBJ2-5; TRBD2 is a possible D gene (6 bases). Germline V gene sequence: CDR1 SGHNT, CDR2 YYREEE (reference sequence). The CDR3 extends over 15 amino acids. V lost 4 bases to trimming and J lost 4 bases, with 17 bases between them. Filled out from reference TRBV5-4 and TRBJ2-5, the complete variable domain reads ETGVTQSPTHLIKTRGQQVTLRCSSQSGHNTVSWYQQALGQGPQFIFQYYREEENGRGNFPPRFSGLQFPNYSSELNVNALELDDSALYLCASSPGPGSGETQYFGPGTRLLVL.

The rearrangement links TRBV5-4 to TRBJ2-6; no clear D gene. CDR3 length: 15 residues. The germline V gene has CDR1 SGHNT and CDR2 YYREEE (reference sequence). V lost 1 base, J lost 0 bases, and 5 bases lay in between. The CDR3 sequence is CASSLWLSGANVLTF. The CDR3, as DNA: TGTGCCAGCAGCTTGTGGCTCTCTGGGGCCAACGTCCTGACTTTC. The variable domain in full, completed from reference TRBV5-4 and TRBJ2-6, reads ETGVTQSPTHLIKTRGQQVTLRCSSQSGHNTVSWYQQALGQGPQFIFQYYREEENGRGNFPPRFSGLQFPNYSSELNVNALELDDSALYLCASSLWLSGANVLTFGAGSRLTVL.

The CDR3, as DNA: TGTGCCAGCACCTCCGGGAATAGCAAATTCTTC. Translating gives CASTSGNSKFF. The J gene is TRBJ2-1, the V gene TRBV25-1; D might be TRBD2 (5 bases). Trimming stripped 7 bases from V and 16 bases from J, with 17 bases between. Germline lookup yields CDR1 MGHDK and CDR2 SYGVNS. The length of the CDR3 is 11 residues.

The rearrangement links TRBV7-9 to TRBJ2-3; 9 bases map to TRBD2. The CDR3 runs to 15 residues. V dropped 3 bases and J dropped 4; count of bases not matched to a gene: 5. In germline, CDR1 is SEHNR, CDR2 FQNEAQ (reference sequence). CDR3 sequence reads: CASSFSSGSSDTQYF. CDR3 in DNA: TGTGCCAGCAGCTTCAGTAGCGGGAGTTCAGATACGCAGTATTTT.

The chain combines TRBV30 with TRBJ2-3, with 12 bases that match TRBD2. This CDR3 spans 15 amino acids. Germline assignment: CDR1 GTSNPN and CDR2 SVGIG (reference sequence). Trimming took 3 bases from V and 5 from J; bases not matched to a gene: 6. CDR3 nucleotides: TGTGCCTGGAGCGCCCTAGCGGGAGGGAAAGATACGCAGTATTTT. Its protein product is CAWSALAGGKDTQYF.

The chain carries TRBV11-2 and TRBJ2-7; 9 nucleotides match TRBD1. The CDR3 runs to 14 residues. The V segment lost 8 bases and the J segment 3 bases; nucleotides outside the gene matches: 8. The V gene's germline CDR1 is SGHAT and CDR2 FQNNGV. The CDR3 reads CASAAGTGFYEQYF. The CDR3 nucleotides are TGTGCCAGCGCGGCCGGGACAGGGTTCTACGAGCAGTACTTC.

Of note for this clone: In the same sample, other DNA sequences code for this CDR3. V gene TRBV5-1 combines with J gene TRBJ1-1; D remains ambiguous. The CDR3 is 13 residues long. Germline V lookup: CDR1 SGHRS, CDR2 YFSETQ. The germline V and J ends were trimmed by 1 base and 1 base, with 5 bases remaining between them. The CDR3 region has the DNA TGCGCCAGCAGCTTGCGGGGGAACACTGAAGCTTTCTTT. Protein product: CASSLRGNTEAFF.